This T cell receptor beta chain was obtained from a study of T cell changes during pregnancy in multiple sclerosis. Germline-derived CDR1 and CDR2 are MNHNY and SVGAGI (reference sequence). The ends lost 10 bases at V and 4 bases at J; junction bases unmatched: 7. The CDR3 loop spans 13 amino acids. Clones were sequenced by immunoSEQ multiplex PCR, and TCRdb holds only the in-frame ones, with some missing. This sample has under 45,000 clones, with approximately 90% found just once. This rearrangement joins TRBV6-6 to TRBJ2-1, with 7 nucleotides matching TRBD1. This clonotype was sampled from a female donor with multiple sclerosis, enrolled in a pregnancy study. The sample consisted of CD8+ T cells from peripheral blood mononuclear cells, taken in the first trimester of pregnancy. CDR3 coding DNA: TGTGCCATAACGGGACAGACGTACAATGAGCAGTTCTTC. Protein sequence: CAITGQTYNEQFF.